Listed here are 27 T cell receptor beta chains from one sample, sequenced in a study of monozygotic twins with inflammatory bowel disease. Reanalyzing the 5' RACE reads, TCRdb keeps one entry per CDR3 protein, without DNA. The data show around 450,000 distinct CDR3 sequences, and the top ten clones hold roughly 2.2%. Sequencing was performed on blood. These receptors came from a human donor with ulcerative colitis or Crohn's disease, or a healthy co-twin of an affected twin (not recorded which).

The J gene is TRBJ2-1, the V gene TRBV6-5. The CDR3 is made up of 11 amino acids. Germline V CDR1 and CDR2: MNHEY, SVGAGI. The CDR3 here is CASKSYNEQFF.

V usage is TRBV5-1 and J usage is TRBJ2-1; the TCRdb D gene call, TRBD2, has no DNA to confirm it. This CDR3 spans 15 amino acids. The V gene's germline CDR1 is SGHRS and CDR2 YFSETQ. The CDR3 loop is CASSGSSGINNEQFF.

The CDR3: CASSLVPSGGIDQPQHF. The rearrangement links TRBV5-1 to TRBJ1-5; the D call of TRBD1 rests on TCRdb alone, since no DNA is present to check it. Germline CDR1 and CDR2: SGHRS and YFSETQ. The CDR3 is 17 residues long.

This CDR3 is CASRSGTSYPTEQYF. This chain connects TRBV27 to TRBJ2-7; the TCRdb D gene call, TRBD2, has no DNA to confirm it. In germline, CDR1 is MNHEY, CDR2 SMNVEV (reference sequence). The CDR3 has 15 residues.

The rearrangement links TRBV19 to TRBJ2-2; TCRdb indicates TRBD2, and absent DNA this call remains unverified. This CDR3 has 14 amino acids. Germline V CDR1 and CDR2: LNHDA, SQIVND (reference sequence). The CDR3 here is CASSIDGRAWELFF. Based on the CDR3 plus reference TRBV19 and TRBJ2-2, the full variable domain is DGGITQSPKYLFRKEGQNVTLSCEQNLNHDAMYWYRQDPGQGLRLIYYSQIVNDFQKGDIAEGYSVSREKKESFPLTVTSAQKNPTAFYLCASSIDGRAWELFFGEGSRLTVL.

The CDR3 region is CASSSLPPGLAGPLSYEQYF. The V call is TRBV5-1, the J call TRBJ2-7; there is no DNA to check the TCRdb D call of TRBD2. The V gene's germline CDR1 is SGHRS and CDR2 YFSETQ. CDR3 size: 20 residues.

V is TRBV5-1 and J is TRBJ2-7; TCRdb's D call of TRBD1 is untestable without DNA. The CDR3 sequence is 13 residues long. CDR1 and CDR2 from the germline V gene are SGHRS and YFSETQ. The CDR3 spells CASSYYREAEQYF.

V and J are TRBV18 and TRBJ1-2; TCRdb's D call, TRBD1, is unchecked because there is no DNA. Looked up from germline, CDR1 is KGHSH and CDR2 is LQKENI. The CDR3 runs to 16 residues. This CDR3 is CASSPISGGSSYGYTF.

V is TRBV20-1 and J is TRBJ2-1; without DNA, the TCRdb call of TRBD2 cannot be checked. Germline CDR1 reads DFQATT; CDR2 reads SNEGSKA (reference sequence). This CDR3 is 11 amino acids long. The CDR3 is CSGSRAYEQFF.

The chain joins TRBV29-1 to TRBJ2-1; absent DNA, TCRdb's TRBD1 call cannot be checked. The CDR3 covers 14 residues. Germline V gives CDR1 SQVTM, CDR2 ANQGSEA. The CDR3 region is CSVRPGQPYNEQFF.

This chain links TRBV6-5 with TRBJ2-7. The CDR3 loop spans 15 amino acids. The germline V gene encodes CDR1 MNHEY and CDR2 SVGAGI. The chain's CDR3 is CASSYSWQVSYEQYF.

V and J are TRBV11-2 and TRBJ2-5. The CDR3 has 14 amino acids. Germline assignment: CDR1 SGHAT and CDR2 FQNNGV. The CDR3 spells CASSLIATQETQYF.

The V gene is TRBV5-1, the J gene TRBJ1-2; as DNA is missing, the TRBD1 call by TCRdb cannot be tested. The CDR3 is 16 amino acids. Germline V gene data show CDR1 as SGHRS and CDR2 as YFSETQ. This chain's CDR3 is CASSRGGQESDYGYTF.

J is TRBJ2-5 and V is TRBV3-1. CDR1 and CDR2 (germline): LGHDT, YNNKEL (reference sequence). The CDR3 is 13 amino acids. The CDR3 loop is CASSQDRGETQYF.

CDR3 residues: CASSSQIAGGSEQFF. The chain uses TRBV6-2 or TRBV6-3 and TRBJ2-1; TCRdb's D call, TRBD2, is unchecked because there is no DNA. The CDR3 consists of 15 residues. Germline-derived CDR1 and CDR2 are MNHEY and SVGEGT.

The chain joins TRBV28 to TRBJ2-3; TCRdb's D gene call, TRBD1, goes unchecked for lack of DNA. This CDR3 region has 15 residues. Germline CDR1 reads MDHEN; CDR2 reads SYDVKM. The CDR3 protein is CASSLRDRETDTQYF.

The chain links TRBV6-5 to TRBJ2-1; the TRBD1 assignment by TCRdb is unverifiable without DNA. Germline V gene lookup returns CDR1 MNHEY and CDR2 SVGAGI. CDR3 length equals 13 residues. CDR3 region: CASRRTVDNEQFF.

The V gene is TRBV10-3, the J gene TRBJ2-3; the TCRdb D gene call, TRBD2, has no DNA to confirm it. The CDR3 contains 12 residues. In germline, CDR1 is ENHRY, CDR2 SYGVKD. The CDR3 loop is CASGTFIDTQYF.

The CDR3 sequence is CASSLGNSTEQFF. The J gene is TRBJ2-1, the V gene TRBV7-2. Germline values: CDR1 SGHTA, CDR2 FQGNSA. This CDR3 spans 13 amino acids.

The chain employs TRBV28 and TRBJ2-5; the TRBD1 assignment by TCRdb is unverifiable without DNA. This CDR3 has 17 residues. Germline lookup yields CDR1 MDHEN and CDR2 SYDVKM. The CDR3: CASSFDAWGGDYETQYF.

This chain joins TRBV19 and TRBJ1-5; TCRdb names TRBD1, which stays unverified in the absence of DNA. In germline, CDR1 is LNHDA, CDR2 SQIVND (reference sequence). This CDR3 is 14 amino acids long. This CDR3 is CASSIETGNQPQHF.

The V call is TRBV12-5, the J call TRBJ1-5. Germline V gives CDR1 LGHNT, CDR2 FRNRAP. The length of the CDR3 is 13 residues. CDR3 residues: CASGRDSNQPQHF.

The rearrangement joins TRBV6-5 to TRBJ1-2; TCRdb indicates TRBD1, and absent DNA this call remains unverified. This CDR3 comprises 17 residues. CDR1 and CDR2 (germline): MNHEY, SVGAGI. CDR3 in amino acids: CASSYTGGTGGGGGYTF.

V gene TRBV4-3 combines with J gene TRBJ1-6. The germline V gene encodes CDR1 LGHNA and CDR2 YSLEER. CDR3 length: 13 amino acids. The chain's CDR3 is CASSQLNNSPLHF.

CDR3: CASRLGVNQETQYF. The genes are TRBV12-3 or TRBV12-4 and TRBJ2-5; absent DNA, TCRdb's TRBD2 call cannot be checked. The CDR3 covers 14 residues.

This rearrangement joins TRBV7-2 to TRBJ1-1; the D gene TCRdb calls, TRBD1, cannot be checked with no DNA. Germline V lookup: CDR1 SGHTA, CDR2 FQGNSA. The CDR3 totals 15 residues. The CDR3 loop is CASSLARGEGTEAFF.

The chain joins TRBV7-2 to TRBJ2-5; there is no DNA to check the TCRdb D call of TRBD2. This CDR3 comprises 16 residues. Germline values: CDR1 SGHTA, CDR2 FQGNSA. The CDR3 loop reads CASSLAPSGGQETQYF. Full variable domain (outside the CDR3, taken from reference TRBV7-2 and TRBJ2-5): GAGVSQSPSNKVTEKGKDVELRCDPISGHTALYWYRQSLGQGLEFLIYFQGNSAPDKSGLPSDRFSAERTGGSVSTLTIQRTQQEDSAVYLCASSLAPSGGQETQYFGPGTRLLVL.